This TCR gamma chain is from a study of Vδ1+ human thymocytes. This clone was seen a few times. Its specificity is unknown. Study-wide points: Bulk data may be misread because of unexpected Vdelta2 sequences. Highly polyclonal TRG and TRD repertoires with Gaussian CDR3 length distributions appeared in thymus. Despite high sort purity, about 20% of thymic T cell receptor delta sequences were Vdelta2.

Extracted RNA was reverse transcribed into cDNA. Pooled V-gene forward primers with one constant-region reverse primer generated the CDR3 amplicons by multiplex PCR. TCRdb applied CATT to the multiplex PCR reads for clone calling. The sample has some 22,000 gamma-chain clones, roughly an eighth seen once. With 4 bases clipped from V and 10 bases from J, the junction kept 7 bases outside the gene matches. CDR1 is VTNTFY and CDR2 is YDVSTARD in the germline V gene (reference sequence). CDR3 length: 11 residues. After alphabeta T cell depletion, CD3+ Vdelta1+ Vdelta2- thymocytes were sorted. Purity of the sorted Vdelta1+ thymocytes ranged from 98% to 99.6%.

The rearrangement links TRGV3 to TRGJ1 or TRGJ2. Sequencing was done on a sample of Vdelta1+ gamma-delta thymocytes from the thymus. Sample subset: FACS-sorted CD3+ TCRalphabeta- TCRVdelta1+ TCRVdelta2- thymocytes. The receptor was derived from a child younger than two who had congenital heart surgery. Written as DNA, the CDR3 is TGTGCCACCTGGGAACCTTCGAAGAAACTCTTT. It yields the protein CATWEPSKKLF.